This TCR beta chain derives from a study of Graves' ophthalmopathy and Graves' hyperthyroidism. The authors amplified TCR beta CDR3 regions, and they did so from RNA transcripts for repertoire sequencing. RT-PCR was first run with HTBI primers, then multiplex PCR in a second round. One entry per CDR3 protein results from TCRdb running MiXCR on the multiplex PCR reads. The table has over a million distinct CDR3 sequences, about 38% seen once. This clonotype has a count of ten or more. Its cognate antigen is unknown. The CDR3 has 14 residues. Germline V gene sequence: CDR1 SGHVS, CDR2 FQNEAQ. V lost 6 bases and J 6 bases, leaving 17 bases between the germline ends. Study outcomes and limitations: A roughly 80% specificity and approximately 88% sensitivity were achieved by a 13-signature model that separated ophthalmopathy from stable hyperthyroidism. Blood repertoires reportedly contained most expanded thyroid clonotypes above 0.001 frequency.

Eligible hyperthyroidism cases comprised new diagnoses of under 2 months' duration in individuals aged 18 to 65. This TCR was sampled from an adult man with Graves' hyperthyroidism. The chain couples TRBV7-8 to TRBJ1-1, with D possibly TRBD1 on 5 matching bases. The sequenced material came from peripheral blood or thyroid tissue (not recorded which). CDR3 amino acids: CASRRDLGRSEAFF. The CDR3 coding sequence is TGTGCCAGCAGACGGGACCTGGGTCGATCTGAAGCTTTCTTT.